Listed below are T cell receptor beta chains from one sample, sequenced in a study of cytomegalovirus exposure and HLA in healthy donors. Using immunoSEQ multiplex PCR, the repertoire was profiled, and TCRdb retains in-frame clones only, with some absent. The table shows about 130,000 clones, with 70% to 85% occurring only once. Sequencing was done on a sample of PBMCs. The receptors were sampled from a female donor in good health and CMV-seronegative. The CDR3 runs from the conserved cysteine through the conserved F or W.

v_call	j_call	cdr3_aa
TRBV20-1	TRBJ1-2	CSARDSYGYTF
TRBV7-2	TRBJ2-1	CASSLIPSAAHNEQFF
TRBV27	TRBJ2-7	CASSEGAWGGYEQYF
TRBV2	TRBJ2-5	CASSEVAGVAQYF
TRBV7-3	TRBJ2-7	CASSGVKAVYEQYF
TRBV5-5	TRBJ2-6	CASSLQGVRSGANVLTF
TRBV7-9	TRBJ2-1	CASSLRTRDEQFF
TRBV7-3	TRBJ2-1	CASSLNSMRERFF
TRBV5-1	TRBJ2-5	CASSLDRAKETQYF
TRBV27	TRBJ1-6	CASSGVGTGPSPLHF
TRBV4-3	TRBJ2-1	CASSQSELAGGNEQFF
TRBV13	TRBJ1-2	CASSFRQADYGYTF
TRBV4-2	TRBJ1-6	CASSRGTGGDSPLHF
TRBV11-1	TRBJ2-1	CASSLDLWRGSSYNEQFF
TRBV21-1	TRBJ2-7	CASSTALAGEQYF
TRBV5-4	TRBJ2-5	CASSPKTSQETQYF
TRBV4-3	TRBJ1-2	CASSQETHPSSYGYTF
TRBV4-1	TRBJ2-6	CASSLIGLAGAGANVLTF
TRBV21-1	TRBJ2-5	CASSSRDREQETQYF
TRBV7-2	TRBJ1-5	CASSLGGPNQPQHF
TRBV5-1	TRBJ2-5	CASRTREGRETQYF
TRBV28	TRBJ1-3	CASSSQGNTIYF